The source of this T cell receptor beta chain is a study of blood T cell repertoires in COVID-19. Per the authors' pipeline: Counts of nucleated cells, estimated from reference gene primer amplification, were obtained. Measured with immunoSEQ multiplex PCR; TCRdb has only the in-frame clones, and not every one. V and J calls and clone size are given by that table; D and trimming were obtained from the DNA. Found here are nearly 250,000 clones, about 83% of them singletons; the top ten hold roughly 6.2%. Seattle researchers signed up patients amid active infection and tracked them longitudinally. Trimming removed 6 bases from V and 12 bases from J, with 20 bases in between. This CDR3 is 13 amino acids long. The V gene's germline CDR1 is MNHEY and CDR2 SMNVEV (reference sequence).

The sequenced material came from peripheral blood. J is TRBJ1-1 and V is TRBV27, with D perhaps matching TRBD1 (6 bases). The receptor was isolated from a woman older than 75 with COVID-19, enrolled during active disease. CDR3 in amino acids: CASSKAGTTSTFF. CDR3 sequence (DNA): TGTGCCAGCAGCAAAGCCGGGACAACTTCGACTTTCTTT.